The rows below give T cell receptor beta chains drawn from one sample of a study of PD-L1 blockade in urothelial cancer. The table came from immunoSEQ multiplex PCR; TCRdb's copy has only in-frame clones and leaves some out. The data hold 25,000 to 30,000 clones, with about 87% observed a single time. This specimen was PBMCs, taken around atezolizumab (anti-PD-L1) treatment. All receptors derive from a man aged 45-60 years with urothelial cancer. The CDR3 runs from the conserved cysteine through the conserved F or W. The order of the fields is V gene, J gene, D gene, clone size, CDR3 protein, CDR3 DNA. The D gene is left open where the match is weak. Clone size appears in some rows only: once, few, many, or a class for an expanded clone.

>TRBV18|TRBJ2-7|NA|NA
CASSPPLPRALYEQYF
TGTGCCAGCTCACCACCGTTGCCCAGGGCCCTCTACGAGCAGTACTTC
>TRBV10-1|TRBJ2-1|NA|NA
CASSWGGPVRSEQFF
TGCGCCAGCAGTTGGGGGGGGCCCGTTCGGAGTGAGCAGTTCTTC
>TRBV19|TRBJ1-1|NA|NA
CASSIAGFRETEAFF
TGTGCCAGTAGTATAGCAGGATTTCGGGAAACTGAAGCTTTCTTT
>TRBV7-9|TRBJ2-1|TRBD1|NA
CASSGQGVGSSYNEQFF
TGTGCCAGCAGCGGACAGGGGGTTGGAAGCTCCTACAATGAGCAGTTCTTC
>TRBV11-2|TRBJ2-1|NA|NA
CASSLGLPEQFF
TGTGCCAGCAGCTTAGGACTGCCCGAGCAGTTCTTC
>TRBV5-1|TRBJ1-4|TRBD1|NA
CASTKTGGNEGLFF
TGCGCCAGCACCAAGACAGGGGGGAATGAAGGTCTGTTTTTT
>TRBV13|TRBJ2-1|NA|NA
CASSSMGGNEQFF
TGTGCCAGCAGCTCCATGGGAGGCAATGAGCAGTTCTTC
>TRBV5-1|TRBJ2-1|TRBD2|NA
CASSSGTSVNNEQFF
TGCGCCAGCAGTTCCGGGACTAGCGTAAACAATGAGCAGTTCTTC
>TRBV28|TRBJ2-7|NA|NA
CASSLVVWGGWHEQYF
TGTGCCAGCAGTTTAGTGGTTTGGGGGGGCTGGCACGAGCAGTACTTC
>TRBV11-2|TRBJ1-2|NA|NA
CASSLSRGANYGYTF
TGTGCCAGCAGCTTATCAAGAGGAGCTAACTATGGCTACACCTTC
>TRBV13|TRBJ2-3|TRBD2|NA
CASSSGGSGGRDTQYF
TGTGCCAGCAGCTCCGGGGGTAGCGGGGGTAGGGATACGCAGTATTTT
>TRBV19|TRBJ2-6|NA|NA
CASSITGTGANVLTF
TGTGCCAGTAGTATAACAGGGACTGGGGCCAACGTCCTGACTTTC
>TRBV7-2|TRBJ1-2|NA|NA
CASSLGGHYSYGYTF
TGTGCCAGCAGCTTAGGGGGACACTACTCCTATGGCTACACCTTC
>TRBV6-5|TRBJ1-1|NA|NA
CASSLREMNTEAFF
TGTGCCAGCAGTCTAAGAGAAATGAACACTGAAGCTTTCTTT
>TRBV13|TRBJ2-7|TRBD1|NA
CASSPDRGRHEQYF
TGTGCCAGCAGCCCCGACAGGGGGAGGCATGAGCAGTACTTC
>TRBV27|TRBJ2-1|TRBD2|NA
CASSPRSTSGSYNEQFF
TGTGCCAGCAGTCCGCGTTCGACTAGCGGGAGCTACAATGAGCAGTTCTTC
>TRBV9|TRBJ2-7|TRBD2|NA
CASSVGGLAVYEQYF
TGTGCCAGCAGCGTTGGGGGACTAGCGGTCTACGAGCAGTACTTC
>TRBV18|TRBJ2-1|NA|NA
CASSPPSRGRHDEQFF
TGTGCCAGCTCACCACCCAGCAGGGGAAGGCATGATGAGCAGTTCTTC
>TRBV4-1|TRBJ2-7|TRBD1|NA
CASSQMGPGGIYEQYF
TGCGCCAGCAGCCAAATGGGGCCAGGGGGCATCTACGAGCAGTACTTC
>TRBV5-1|TRBJ2-7|NA|NA
CASSLVPDSYEQYF
TGCGCCAGCAGCTTGGTCCCCGACAGCTACGAGCAGTACTTC
>TRBV4-3|TRBJ2-1|TRBD2|NA
CASSLSTSGSHNEQFF
TGCGCCAGCAGTCTGAGCACTAGCGGGAGTCACAATGAGCAGTTCTTC
>TRBV29-1|TRBJ2-7|TRBD2|NA
CSAGGLAGGKQYF
TGCAGCGCTGGCGGACTAGCGGGAGGGAAGCAGTACTTC
>TRBV25-1|TRBJ1-4|NA|NA
CASSEGNRVLFF
TGTGCCAGCAGTGAAGGCAACAGGGTACTGTTTTTT
>TRBV7-3|TRBJ1-1|TRBD1|few
CASSPTGQLKNTEAFF
TGTGCCAGCAGCCCTACGGGACAGTTAAAGAACACTGAAGCTTTCTTT
>TRBV5-1|TRBJ2-1|TRBD2|NA
CASSWAGTSGLNEQFF
TGCGCCAGCAGCTGGGCCGGGACTAGCGGTTTGAATGAGCAGTTCTTC
>TRBV7-6|TRBJ2-2|NA|few
CASSPYTNRGELFF
TGTGCCAGCAGCCCATACACTAACAGGGGGGAGCTGTTTTTT
>TRBV12-5|TRBJ1-1|NA|NA
CASGPSQAGTSNTEAFF
TGTGCTAGTGGTCCATCCCAGGCCGGGACATCGAACACTGAAGCTTTCTTT
>TRBV10-3|TRBJ1-4|NA|once
CAISGGKNEKLFF
TGTGCCATCAGTGGAGGGAAGAATGAAAAACTGTTTTTT